This T cell receptor (beta chain) came from a study of blood T cell repertoires in COVID-19. On the study more broadly: The United States, Italy and Spain supplied acute and convalescent COVID-19 samples. T cells, B-cell-depleted T cells, or PBMCs supplied cDNA or gDNA.

This CDR3 contains 13 residues. The V and J ends lost 3 bases and 7 bases respectively, with 12 bases between them. This clone appeared once. Authors' analysis steps: Reference gene primer amplification yielded estimated nucleated cell counts. TCRdb's copy holds only in-frame clones and misses some; the assay was immunoSEQ multiplex PCR. The DNA was the basis for D and trimming; V, J and clone size are from that table. The top ten hold approximately 1.5% of the sample, which has approximately 110,000 clones, around 85% seen once. The sequence came from a middle-aged man with acute or convalescent COVID-19. This rearrangement joins TRBV12-3 or TRBV12-4 to TRBJ1-2; maybe TRBD1 (5 bases). Sequencing was done on a sample of peripheral blood. Here the CDR3 DNA reads TGTGCCAGCAGTTTCGGGGGTTGGAGTGGCTACACCTTC. It yields the protein CASSFGGWSGYTF.